The T cell receptor (beta chain) under discussion was sequenced for a study of T cells in Graves' hyperthyroidism and ophthalmopathy. The CDR3 has 14 residues. Germline assignment: CDR1 MNHNS and CDR2 SASEGT. V lost 2 bases and J lost 4, with 8 bases in between. Notes on the study in general: Most clonotypes expanded in thyroid above 0.001 were likewise present in blood.

This clonotype has ten or more counts. Its target is unknown. Amplified regions were TCR beta CDR3 sequences from RNA transcripts. The TCR CDR3 first-round RT-PCR relied on the HTBI primer set. TCRdb re-derived calls from the multiplex PCR reads in MiXCR, one entry per CDR3 protein. The sample lists around 420,000 distinct CDR3 sequences; roughly 15% were seen once. The specimen was blood. This receptor was obtained from a woman between 18 and 30 years old with Graves' hyperthyroidism. The rearrangement links TRBV6-1 to TRBJ2-2; D is ambiguous. CDR3 DNA: TGTGCCAGCAGTGAATACAGCCGCACCGGGGAGCTGTTTTTT. This sequence encodes CASSEYSRTGELFF.